The 13 T cell receptor beta chains below all came from one sample that was sequenced in a study of blood T cell repertoires in COVID-19. TCRdb's table, derived via immunoSEQ multiplex PCR, lists solely in-frame clones and lacks some. The data hold about 280,000 clones, with approximately 86% observed a single time. Sequenced material: peripheral blood. Source of these receptors: a man aged 35-49 years with active or convalescent COVID-19.

The chain uses TRBV5-5 and TRBJ2-3; the D is unclear. V gave up 0 bases and J gave up 2 bases, with 7 bases separating them. Germline V gives CDR1 SGHKS, CDR2 YYEKEE (reference sequence). CDR3 length: 14 amino acids. CDR3 region: CASSLGLVTDTQYF. CDR3 sequence (DNA): TGTGCCAGCAGCTTGGGGCTAGTCACAGATACGCAGTATTTT.

The CDR3 protein is CASSWGPGRKNTEAFF. CDR3 nucleotides: TGTGCCAGCAGCTGGGGGCCGGGACGGAAGAACACTGAAGCTTTCTTT. The chain uses TRBV5-8 and TRBJ1-1, with D maybe TRBD1 (6 bases). V lost 3 bases and J lost 1, with 16 bases in between. Per germline, CDR1 SGHTS and CDR2 YDEGEE. This CDR3 is built from 16 residues. Looking up the rest from reference TRBV5-8 and TRBJ1-1 gives the full variable domain: EAGVTQSPTHLIKTRGQQATLRCSPISGHTSVYWYQQALGLGLQFLLWYDEGEERNRGNFPPRFSGRQFPNYSSELNVNALELEDSALYLCASSWGPGRKNTEAFFGQGTRLTVV.

Here the CDR3 DNA reads TGTGCCAGCAGTGCTCCTAGCGGGGGGGTCCTGGAGACCCAGTACTTC. Translating gives CASSAPSGGVLETQYF. The J gene is TRBJ2-5, the V gene TRBV2; 12 bases align to TRBD2. The CDR3 is 16 residues long. V dropped 4 bases and J dropped 5; count of bases not matched to a gene: 8. Germline CDR1 reads SNHLY; CDR2 reads FYNNEI.

V usage is TRBV10-2 and J usage is TRBJ1-2, with D perhaps TRBD1 (6 bases). Per germline, CDR1 WSHSY and CDR2 SAAADI. This CDR3 spans 14 amino acids. Trimming left V 10 bases short and J 3 bases short, with 18 bases between. DNA of the CDR3: TGCGCCAACCCACCGGGACAAAGGCACTATGGCTACACCTTC. Protein: CANPPGQRHYGYTF.

The V and J genes are TRBV28 and TRBJ1-5; D gene ambiguous. Trimming took off 2 bases at V and 4 bases at J, with 9 bases between the two ends. This CDR3 has 14 amino acids. Germline CDR1 and CDR2: MDHEN and SYDVKM. For the CDR3, the DNA is TGTGCCAGCAGTTTAAGGGAGGAAAATCAGCCCCAGCATTTT. Its protein is CASSLREENQPQHF.

This chain connects TRBV4-1 to TRBJ1-1; TRBD1 agrees at 9 bases. CDR3 size: 15 residues. With V trimmed by 1 base and J by 7 bases, 7 bases remained unmatched. CDR1 is MGHRA and CDR2 is YSYEKL in the germline V gene. The CDR3 sequence: CASSQAPGQGFEAFF. In nucleotides, the CDR3 is TGCGCCAGCAGCCAAGCCCCGGGACAGGGATTTGAAGCTTTCTTT.

The CDR3 loop is CASSSQAGAETGELFF. The CDR3 DNA reads TGTGCCAGCAGCTCCCAGGCGGGAGCGGAAACCGGGGAGCTGTTTTTT. V gene TRBV5-4 combines with J gene TRBJ2-2, with 7 bases identical to TRBD2. Germline values: CDR1 SGHNT, CDR2 YYREEE (reference sequence). The V and J ends lost 3 bases and 5 bases, in that order; junction bases with no gene match: 10. The CDR3 contains 16 residues.

This chain connects TRBV18 to TRBJ1-1, with D hard to call. The germline CDR1 and CDR2 sequences are KGHSH and LQKENI. Trimming pared 2 bases from V and 4 bases from J, leaving 14 bases between. The CDR3 is made up of 15 amino acids. The DNA for the CDR3 is TGTGCCAGCTCACCAAGCGACTACTCCAGCACTGAAGCTTTCTTT. It yields the protein CASSPSDYSSTEAFF.

This clone occurred many times. The sample holds other DNA sequences that translate to the same CDR3. The V call is TRBV4-1, the J call TRBJ1-5; 7 bases are a match to TRBD1. Germline loops: CDR1 MGHRA, CDR2 YSYEKL. The CDR3 runs 16 residues. Trimming at V came to 1 base and at J to 4 bases, leaving 7 bases not matched to a gene. CDR3 DNA sequence: TGCGCCAGCAGCCAAGCACGGGACAGTAGGAATCAGCCCCAGCATTTT. The encoded protein is CASSQARDSRNQPQHF.

The chain has TRBV28 and TRBJ2-6, with 7 bases aligning to TRBD1. V lost 2 bases and J lost 7; bases outside the gene matches: 5. The CDR3 has 15 amino acids. Germline loops: CDR1 MDHEN, CDR2 SYDVKM. The CDR3 region is CASSLNRGRANVLTF. DNA for the CDR3: TGTGCCAGCAGTTTAAACAGGGGCAGAGCCAACGTCCTGACTTTC.

V gene TRBV5-1 combines with J gene TRBJ2-4; no clear D gene. V lost 0 bases to trimming and J lost 8 bases, with 3 bases between them. The CDR3 extends over 11 amino acids. Germline V CDR1 and CDR2: SGHRS, YFSETQ. CDR3 bases: TGCGCCAGCAGCTTGGGAGACATTCAGTACTTC. Translating it yields CASSLGDIQYF. The complete variable domain, with remaining parts taken from reference TRBV5-1 and TRBJ2-4, reads KAGVTQTPRYLIKTRGQQVTLSCSPISGHRSVSWYQQTPGQGLQFLFEYFSETQRNKGNFPGRFSGRQFSNSRSEMNVSTLELGDSALYLCASSLGDIQYFGAGTRLSVL.

Of note for this clone: The identical CDR3 is also encoded by other nucleotide sequences in the sample. The genes are TRBV5-1 and TRBJ1-3, with D hard to call. In germline, CDR1 is SGHRS, CDR2 YFSETQ. CDR3 size: 13 residues. Trimming removed 4 bases at V and 4 bases at J, with 9 bases between. This CDR3 reads CASSSEGGNTIYF. The CDR3 DNA reads TGCGCCAGCAGCAGCGAGGGCGGAAACACCATATATTTT.

The chain combines TRBV4-1 with TRBJ2-7; D call uncertain. The V and J ends lost 3 bases and 0 bases respectively, with 6 bases between them. The CDR3 runs to 13 residues. Germline V gene data show CDR1 as MGHRA and CDR2 as YSYEKL. The DNA for the CDR3 is TGCGCCAGCAGCCACGATAGCTCCTACGAGCAGTACTTC. Its translation is CASSHDSSYEQYF.